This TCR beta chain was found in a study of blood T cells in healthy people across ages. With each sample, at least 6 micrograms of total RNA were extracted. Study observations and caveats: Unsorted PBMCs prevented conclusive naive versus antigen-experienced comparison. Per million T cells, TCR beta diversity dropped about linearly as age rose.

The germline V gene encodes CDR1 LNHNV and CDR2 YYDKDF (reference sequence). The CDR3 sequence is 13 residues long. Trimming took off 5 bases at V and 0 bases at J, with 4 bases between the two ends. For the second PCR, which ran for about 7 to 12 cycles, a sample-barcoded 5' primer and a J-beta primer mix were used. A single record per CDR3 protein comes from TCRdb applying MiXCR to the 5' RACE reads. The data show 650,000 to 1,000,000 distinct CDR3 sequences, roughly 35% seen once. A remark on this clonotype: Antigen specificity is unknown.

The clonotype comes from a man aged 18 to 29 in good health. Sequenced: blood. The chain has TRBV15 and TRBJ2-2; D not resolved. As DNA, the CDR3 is TGTGCCACCAGCCGGACGAACACCGGGGAGCTGTTTTTT. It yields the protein CATSRTNTGELFF.